This T cell receptor beta chain was recovered during a study of shared clonotypes between healthy human individuals. Study-wide results and limits: Of the naive CD4 clonotypes, roughly 5.5% were shared across a handful of donors.

The repertoire was sequenced with immunoSEQ multiplex PCR; TCRdb's copy has only in-frame clones and lacks some. Here the sample spans 760,000 or so clones, around 96% being singletons. The CDR3 totals 12 residues. The germline V gene has CDR1 SGHDT and CDR2 YYEEEE. The V gene end was trimmed by 2 bases and the J gene end by 5 bases; junction bases not matched to a gene: 0. CD45RO-negative cells were positively selected for CCR7, leaving out terminally differentiated effector memory CD45RA+ cells. None of the donors, who were healthy HIV-negative adults, had recently had acute infections or vaccinations. As concerns this clone: Antigen specificity is unknown.

The chain couples TRBV5-6 to TRBJ1-1; 7 bases fit TRBD1. The source of this sequence is a man aged 30 to 45 in good health. Sequenced material: naive CD8+ T cells sorted from blood. CDR3 sequence reads: CASSFRGTEAFF. CDR3 DNA: TGTGCCAGCAGCTTCAGGGGGACTGAAGCTTTCTTT. The whole variable domain, remainder taken from reference TRBV5-6 and TRBJ1-1, is DAGVTQSPTHLIKTRGQQVTLRCSPKSGHDTVSWYQQALGQGPQFIFQYYEEEERQRGNFPDRFSGHQFPNYSSELNVNALLLGDSALYLCASSFRGTEAFFGQGTRLTVV.